Listed below are T cell receptor beta chains from one sample, sequenced in a study of Ad26.COV2.S vaccination and SARS-CoV-2 variants. The data were produced by immunoSEQ multiplex PCR, yet TCRdb's version contains in-frame clones alone and is incomplete. This sample carries roughly 400,000 clones, 90% of them seen once, and the ten largest clones take about 4.1%. Sequencing used peripheral blood, obtained in a trial of Ad26.COV2.S vaccine versus placebo. Receptors were obtained from a person between 18 and 65 years old who received the Ad26.COV2.S COVID-19 vaccine or a placebo. Both conserved end residues are part of each CDR3. Fields, in order: V gene, clone size, D gene, J gene, CDR3 protein, CDR3 DNA. A D gene is named only where the DNA matches it firmly. Size is omitted from some rows. Given values are once, few, many or a class for expanded clones.

V: TRBV6-2/TRBV6-3
size: .
D: TRBD1
J: TRBJ2-2
CDR3: CASSPGQGTTGELFF
DNA: TGTGCCAGCAGTCCCGGACAGGGCACCACCGGGGAGCTGTTTTTT

V: TRBV19
size: once
D: TRBD2
J: TRBJ2-3
CDR3: CASSIGREADTQYF
DNA: TGTGCCAGTAGTATAGGACGGGAGGCAGATACGCAGTATTTT

V: TRBV10-3
size: .
D: TRBD2
J: TRBJ2-5
CDR3: CAISDPGGDETQYF
DNA: TGTGCCATCAGTGATCCGGGGGGAGATGAGACCCAGTACTTC

V: TRBV7-6
size: .
D: TRBD2
J: TRBJ2-1
CDR3: CASSSTSGPNEQFF
DNA: TGTGCCAGCAGCTCCACTAGCGGTCCCAATGAGCAGTTCTTC

V: TRBV5-1
size: .
D: TRBD1
J: TRBJ2-7
CDR3: CASSASGTGANYEQYF
DNA: TGCGCCAGCAGCGCCTCCGGGACAGGGGCTAACTACGAGCAGTACTTC

V: TRBV5-8
size: .
D: TRBD2
J: TRBJ2-5
CDR3: CASSPPLAGERETQYF
DNA: TGTGCCAGCAGCCCCCCACTAGCGGGAGAACGAGAGACCCAGTACTTC

V: TRBV4-2
size: .
D: .
J: TRBJ2-7
CDR3: CASSQVGARGDEQYF
DNA: TGTGCCAGCAGCCAAGTTGGCGCTCGAGGGGACGAGCAGTACTTC

V: TRBV7-9
size: .
D: TRBD2
J: TRBJ2-1
CDR3: CASSRGREGGYEQFF
DNA: TGTGCCAGCAGCCGGGGGAGGGAGGGCGGCTATGAGCAGTTCTTC

V: TRBV5-4
size: .
D: .
J: TRBJ2-2
CDR3: CASSLRGPGELFF
DNA: TGTGCCAGCAGCTTAAGGGGCCCCGGGGAGCTGTTTTTT

V: TRBV9
size: .
D: .
J: TRBJ2-1
CDR3: CASSPEAGHSSYNEQFF
DNA: TGTGCCAGCAGCCCAGAAGCAGGGCACAGCTCCTACAATGAGCAGTTCTTC

V: TRBV6-2/TRBV6-3
size: .
D: TRBD1
J: TRBJ1-1
CDR3: CASSYAPPGQGMNTEAFF
DNA: TGTGCCAGCAGTTACGCCCCCCCCGGACAGGGGATGAACACTGAAGCTTTCTTT

V: TRBV7-3
size: .
D: TRBD2
J: TRBJ2-1
CDR3: CASSQGLAGGYNEQFF
DNA: TGTGCCAGCAGCCAGGGACTAGCGGGAGGCTACAATGAGCAGTTCTTC

V: TRBV27
size: .
D: TRBD1
J: TRBJ1-2
CDR3: CASSDNRGRVYGYTF
DNA: TGTGCCAGCAGTGACAACAGGGGGCGAGTCTATGGCTACACCTTC

V: TRBV7-9
size: .
D: TRBD2
J: TRBJ2-4
CDR3: CASSFGVGLDNIQYF
DNA: TGTGCCAGCAGCTTTGGCGTGGGACTAGATAACATTCAGTACTTC

V: TRBV3-1/TRBV3-2
size: .
D: .
J: TRBJ1-2
CDR3: CASSQAGVGYTF
DNA: TGTGCCAGCAGCCAAGCGGGGGTTGGCTACACCTTC

V: TRBV29-1
size: .
D: .
J: TRBJ2-7
CDR3: CSAGDSYEQYF
DNA: TGCAGCGCGGGGGATTCCTACGAGCAGTACTTC

V: TRBV6-6
size: once
D: TRBD1
J: TRBJ1-1
CDR3: CASSYRGQGGTEAFF
DNA: TGTGCCAGCAGTTATCGGGGGCAGGGGGGCACTGAAGCTTTCTTT

V: TRBV5-8
size: .
D: .
J: TRBJ2-2
CDR3: CASSFPGPYTGELFF
DNA: TGTGCCAGCAGCTTCCCGGGACCTTACACCGGGGAGCTGTTTTTT

V: TRBV7-9
size: .
D: .
J: TRBJ1-1
CDR3: CASSLGLANTEAFF
DNA: TGTGCCAGCAGCTTAGGACTGGCGAACACTGAAGCTTTCTTT

V: TRBV27
size: .
D: TRBD1
J: TRBJ1-6
CDR3: CASSWGTENSPLHF
DNA: TGTGCCAGCAGTTGGGGGACAGAGAATTCACCCCTCCACTTT

V: TRBV19
size: .
D: .
J: TRBJ1-5
CDR3: CASSVGGVLNQPQHF
DNA: TGTGCCAGTAGTGTCGGGGGGGTGCTCAATCAGCCCCAGCATTTT

V: TRBV14
size: .
D: .
J: TRBJ2-7
CDR3: CASSQEYGTYEQYF
DNA: TGTGCCAGCAGCCAAGAATATGGAACCTACGAGCAGTACTTC

V: TRBV5-8
size: .
D: TRBD1
J: TRBJ1-5
CDR3: CASSSGDRGTDQPQHF
DNA: TGTGCCAGCAGCTCTGGGGACAGGGGAACGGATCAGCCCCAGCATTTT

V: TRBV7-2
size: .
D: .
J: TRBJ2-1
CDR3: CASSLGSWDWSEQFF
DNA: TGTGCCAGCAGCTTAGGATCGTGGGATTGGAGTGAGCAGTTCTTC

V: TRBV7-9
size: .
D: .
J: TRBJ2-7
CDR3: CASSLASNAYEQYF
DNA: TGTGCCAGCAGCTTAGCGTCCAACGCCTACGAGCAGTACTTC

V: TRBV11-3
size: .
D: .
J: TRBJ2-1
CDR3: CASSLGWGNEQFF
DNA: TGTGCCAGCAGCCTTGGGTGGGGCAATGAGCAGTTCTTC

V: TRBV4-1
size: once
D: .
J: TRBJ2-1
CDR3: CASSQDGAGQFF
DNA: TGCGCCAGCAGCCAAGATGGGGCGGGGCAGTTCTTC

V: TRBV7-9
size: .
D: .
J: TRBJ2-5
CDR3: CASSLVGGSETQYF
DNA: TGTGCCAGCAGCTTAGTCGGGGGATCAGAGACCCAGTACTTC

V: TRBV5-6
size: once
D: TRBD1
J: TRBJ1-1
CDR3: CASSMTGLDTEAFF
DNA: TGTGCCAGCAGCATGACAGGGCTTGACACTGAAGCTTTCTTT

V: TRBV7-9
size: .
D: .
J: TRBJ2-7
CDR3: CASSPGGLRREVPYEQYF
DNA: TGTGCCAGCAGCCCAGGGGGGCTTAGACGGGAGGTACCCTACGAGCAGTACTTC

V: TRBV7-2
size: .
D: .
J: TRBJ1-1
CDR3: CASNFDRNTEAFF
DNA: TGTGCCAGCAACTTCGACAGGAACACTGAAGCTTTCTTT

V: TRBV29-1
size: .
D: .
J: TRBJ2-1
CDR3: CSVRPRNEQFF
DNA: TGCAGCGTTCGACCACGGAATGAGCAGTTCTTC

V: TRBV11-2
size: .
D: TRBD1
J: TRBJ2-7
CDR3: CASSLLGGFEQYF
DNA: TGTGCCAGCAGCCTACTAGGGGGCTTCGAGCAGTACTTC

V: TRBV6-6
size: once
D: .
J: TRBJ2-2
CDR3: CASIISVAGELFF
DNA: TGTGCCAGCATCATCAGTGTTGCCGGGGAGCTGTTTTTT

V: TRBV15
size: .
D: .
J: TRBJ2-1
CDR3: CATSLPGASYNEQFF
DNA: TGTGCCACCAGCTTGCCGGGGGCCTCTTACAATGAGCAGTTCTTC

V: TRBV27
size: .
D: TRBD1
J: TRBJ2-1
CDR3: CASSSGQGGEQFF
DNA: TGTGCCAGCAGTTCCGGACAGGGGGGAGAGCAGTTCTTC

V: TRBV24-1
size: .
D: .
J: TRBJ1-5
CDR3: CATSDSRGGYQPQHF
DNA: TGTGCCACCAGTGATTCGAGGGGAGGGTATCAGCCCCAGCATTTT

V: TRBV28
size: .
D: .
J: TRBJ1-5
CDR3: CASSLPAGLWGQPQHF
DNA: TGTGCCAGCAGTCTGCCTGCGGGACTTTGGGGTCAGCCCCAGCATTTT

V: TRBV7-6
size: once
D: TRBD1
J: TRBJ2-7
CDR3: CASSLGQGAYEQYF
DNA: TGTGCCAGCAGCTTGGGACAGGGGGCATACGAGCAGTACTTC

V: TRBV28
size: .
D: .
J: TRBJ1-4
CDR3: CASSLPRVEKLFF
DNA: TGTGCCAGCAGTTTACCCAGGGTTGAAAAACTGTTTTTT

V: TRBV7-6
size: .
D: .
J: TRBJ2-2
CDR3: CASSLSPTGELFF
DNA: TGTGCCAGCAGCTTATCTCCCACCGGGGAGCTGTTTTTT

V: TRBV5-1
size: .
D: .
J: TRBJ2-3
CDR3: CASSTERTNTDTQYF
DNA: TGCGCCAGCAGCACAGAGCGGACCAACACAGATACGCAGTATTTT

V: TRBV20-1
size: once
D: TRBD2
J: TRBJ2-7
CDR3: CSAWTSHEQYF
DNA: TGCAGTGCTTGGACTAGCCACGAGCAGTACTTC

V: TRBV7-3
size: .
D: .
J: TRBJ2-2
CDR3: CASSAGPNGELFF
DNA: TGTGCCAGCAGCGCAGGTCCTAACGGGGAGCTGTTTTTT

V: TRBV5-6
size: .
D: TRBD1
J: TRBJ1-2
CDR3: CASSRDRLSYGYTF
DNA: TGTGCCAGCAGCCGGGACAGATTGAGTTATGGCTACACCTTC